Below, 4 T cell receptor beta chains from the same sample are listed, as sequenced in a study of T cells in localized non-small cell lung cancer. Produced via immunoSEQ multiplex PCR; TCRdb's table is partial and in-frame only. The table shows more than 45,000 clones, with about nine tenths occurring only once. Sequenced here: peripheral blood, sampled before any cancer treatment. Every receptor here comes from a male donor at least 60 years old with stage III squamous cell lung carcinoma.

This clone has only one observation. The chain employs TRBV7-9 and TRBJ2-7; D not resolved. CDR1 and CDR2 from the germline V gene are SEHNR and FQNEAQ (reference sequence). Between the trimmed V and J ends, which lost 5 bases and 0 bases, there was a span of 14 bases. The CDR3 sequence is 15 residues long. CDR3: CASSRLTVTSYEQYF. The CDR3 nucleotides read TGTGCCAGCAGCCGATTAACAGTGACCTCCTACGAGCAGTACTTC.

The chain employs TRBV2 and TRBJ2-7, with 10 positions matching TRBD2. Germline V lookup: CDR1 SNHLY, CDR2 FYNNEI. V was pared by 7 bases and J by 3 bases, with 9 bases of the junction left unmatched. CDR3 length equals 15 residues. The CDR3 nucleotides are TGTGCCAGCACCGAACCGGCTAGCGGGAGCTACGAGCAGTACTTC. It yields the protein CASTEPASGSYEQYF.

The genes are TRBV10-2 and TRBJ2-1; 13 positions agree with TRBD2. Germline lookup yields CDR1 WSHSY and CDR2 SAAADI. The CDR3 is 15 residues long. V lost 10 bases to trimming and J lost 5 bases; unmatched junction nucleotides: 8. CDR3 coding DNA: TGCGCCACCTCGGGACTAGCGGGATTTAACAATGAGCAGTTCTTC. Protein: CATSGLAGFNNEQFF.

This clone occurred once. The rearrangement links TRBV5-1 to TRBJ1-2; possible D gene TRBD1, 5 bases. The CDR3 loop spans 13 amino acids. The germline CDR1 and CDR2 sequences are SGHRS and YFSETQ. Trimming left V 0 bases short and J 8 bases short, with 11 bases between. CDR3: CASSLAQGGGYTF. The CDR3 nucleotides are TGCGCCAGCAGCTTGGCGCAGGGTGGAGGCTACACCTTC.